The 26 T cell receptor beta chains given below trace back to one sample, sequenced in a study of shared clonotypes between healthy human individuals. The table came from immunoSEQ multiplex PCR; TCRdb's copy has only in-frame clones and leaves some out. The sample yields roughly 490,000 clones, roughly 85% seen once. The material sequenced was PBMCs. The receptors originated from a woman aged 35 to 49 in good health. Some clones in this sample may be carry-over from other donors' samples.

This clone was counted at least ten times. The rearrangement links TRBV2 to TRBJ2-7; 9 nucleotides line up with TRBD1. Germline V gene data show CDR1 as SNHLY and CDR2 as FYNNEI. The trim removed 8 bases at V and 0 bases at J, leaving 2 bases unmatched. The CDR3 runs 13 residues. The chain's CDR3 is CASGTGNSYEQYF. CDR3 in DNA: TGTGCCAGCGGGACAGGGAACTCCTACGAGCAGTACTTC.

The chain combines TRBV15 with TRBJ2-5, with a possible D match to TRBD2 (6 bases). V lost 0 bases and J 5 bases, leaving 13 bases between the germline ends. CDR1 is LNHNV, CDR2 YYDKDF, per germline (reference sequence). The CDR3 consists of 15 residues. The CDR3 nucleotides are TGTGCCACCAGCAGAGAACAGGCTCGGGGGGAGACCCAGTACTTC. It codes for CATSREQARGETQYF.

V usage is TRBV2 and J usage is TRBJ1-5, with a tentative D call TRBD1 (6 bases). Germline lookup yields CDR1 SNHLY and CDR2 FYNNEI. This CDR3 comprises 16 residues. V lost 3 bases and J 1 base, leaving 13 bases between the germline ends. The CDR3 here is CASSDTPGVSNQPQHF. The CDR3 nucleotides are TGTGCCAGCAGTGATACTCCAGGGGTCAGCAATCAGCCCCAGCATTTT.

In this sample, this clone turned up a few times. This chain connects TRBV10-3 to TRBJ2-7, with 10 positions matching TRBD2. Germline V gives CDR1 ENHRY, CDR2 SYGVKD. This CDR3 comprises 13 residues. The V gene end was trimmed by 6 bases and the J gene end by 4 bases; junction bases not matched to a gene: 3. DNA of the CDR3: TGTGCCATCAGCTTAGCGGGAGGATACGAGCAGTACTTC. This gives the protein CAISLAGGYEQYF.

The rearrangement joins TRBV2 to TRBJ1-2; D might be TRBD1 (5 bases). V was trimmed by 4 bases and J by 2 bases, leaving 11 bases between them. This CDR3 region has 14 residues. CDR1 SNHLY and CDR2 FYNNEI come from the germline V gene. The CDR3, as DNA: TGTGCCAGCAGTGTTAGACAGAACAACTATGGCTACACCTTC. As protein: CASSVRQNNYGYTF.

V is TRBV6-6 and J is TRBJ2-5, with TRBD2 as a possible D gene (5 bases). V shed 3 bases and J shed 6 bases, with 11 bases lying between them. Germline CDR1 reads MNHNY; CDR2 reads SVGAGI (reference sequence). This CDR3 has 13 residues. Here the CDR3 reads CASSYSGEQTQYF. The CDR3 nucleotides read TGTGCCAGCAGTTATTCCGGGGAACAGACCCAGTACTTC.

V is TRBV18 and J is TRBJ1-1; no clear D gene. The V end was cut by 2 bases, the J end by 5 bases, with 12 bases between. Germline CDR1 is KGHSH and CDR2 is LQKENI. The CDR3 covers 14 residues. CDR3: CASSPGLPGTEAFF. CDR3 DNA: TGTGCCAGCTCACCAGGCCTCCCAGGAACTGAAGCTTTCTTT.

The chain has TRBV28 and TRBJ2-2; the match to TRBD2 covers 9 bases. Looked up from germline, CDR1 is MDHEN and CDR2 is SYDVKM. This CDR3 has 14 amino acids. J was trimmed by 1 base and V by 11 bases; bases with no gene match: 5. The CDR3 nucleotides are TGTGCCGCCAAACTAGCGGGGAACACCGGGGAGCTGTTTTTT. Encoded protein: CAAKLAGNTGELFF.

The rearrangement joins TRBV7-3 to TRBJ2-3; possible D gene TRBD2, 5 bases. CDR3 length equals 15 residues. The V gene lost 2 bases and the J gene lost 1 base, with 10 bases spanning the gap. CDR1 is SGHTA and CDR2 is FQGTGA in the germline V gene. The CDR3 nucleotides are TGTGCCAGCAGCTTAGTGCTAGCCCGCACAGATACGCAGTATTTT. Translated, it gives CASSLVLARTDTQYF.

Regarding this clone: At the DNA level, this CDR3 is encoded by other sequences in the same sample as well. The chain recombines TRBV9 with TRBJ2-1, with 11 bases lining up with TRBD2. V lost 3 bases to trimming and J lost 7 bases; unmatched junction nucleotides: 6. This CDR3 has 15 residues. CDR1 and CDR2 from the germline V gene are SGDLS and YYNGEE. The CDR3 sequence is CASSGTSGSRNEQFF. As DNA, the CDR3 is TGTGCCAGCAGCGGAACTAGCGGGAGTAGAAATGAGCAGTTCTTC.

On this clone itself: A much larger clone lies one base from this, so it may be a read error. The CDR3 nucleotides are TGTGACTGGAGTGGACCCCCGGGTGAGCAGTTCTTC. Residues: CDWSGPPGEQFF. The chain employs TRBV30 and TRBJ2-1, with unresolved D. From germline, CDR1 is GTSNPN and CDR2 SVGIG (reference sequence). The CDR3 has 12 residues.

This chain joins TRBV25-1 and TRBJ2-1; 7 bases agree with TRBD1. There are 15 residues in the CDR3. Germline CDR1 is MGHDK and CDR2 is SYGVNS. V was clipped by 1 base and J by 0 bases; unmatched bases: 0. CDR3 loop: CASSESGGSYNEQFF. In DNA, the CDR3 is TGTGCCAGCAGTGAATCAGGGGGCTCCTACAATGAGCAGTTCTTC.

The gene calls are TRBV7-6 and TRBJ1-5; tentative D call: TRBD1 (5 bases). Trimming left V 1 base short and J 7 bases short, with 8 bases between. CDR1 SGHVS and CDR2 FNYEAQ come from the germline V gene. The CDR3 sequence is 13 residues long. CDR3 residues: CASSLERGQPQHF. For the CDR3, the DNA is TGTGCCAGCAGCTTAGAGAGGGGCCAGCCCCAGCATTTT.

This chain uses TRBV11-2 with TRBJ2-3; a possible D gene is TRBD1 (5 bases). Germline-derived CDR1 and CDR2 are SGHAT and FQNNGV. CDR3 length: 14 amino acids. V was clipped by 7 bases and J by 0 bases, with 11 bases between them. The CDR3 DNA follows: TGTGCCAGCACCCAGGGTCCTAGCACAGATACGCAGTATTTT. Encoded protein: CASTQGPSTDTQYF.

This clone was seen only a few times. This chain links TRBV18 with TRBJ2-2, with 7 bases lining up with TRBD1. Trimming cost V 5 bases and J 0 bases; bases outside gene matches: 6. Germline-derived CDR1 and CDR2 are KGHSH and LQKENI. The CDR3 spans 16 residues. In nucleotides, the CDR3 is TGTGCCAGCTCAGCCCTACAGGGGCCGAACACCGGGGAGCTGTTTTTT. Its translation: CASSALQGPNTGELFF.

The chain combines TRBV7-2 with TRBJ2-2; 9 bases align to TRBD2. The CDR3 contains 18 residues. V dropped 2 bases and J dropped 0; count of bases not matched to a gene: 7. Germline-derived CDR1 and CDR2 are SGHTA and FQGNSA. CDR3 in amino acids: CASSLRRLADANTGELFF. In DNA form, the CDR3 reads TGTGCCAGCAGCTTACGAAGACTAGCGGACGCGAACACCGGGGAGCTGTTTTTT.

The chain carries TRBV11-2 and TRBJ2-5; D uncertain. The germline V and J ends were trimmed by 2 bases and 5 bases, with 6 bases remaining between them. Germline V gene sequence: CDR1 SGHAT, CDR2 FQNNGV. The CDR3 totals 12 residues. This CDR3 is CASSLTGETQYF. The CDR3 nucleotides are TGTGCCAGCAGCTTAACTGGGGAGACCCAGTACTTC.

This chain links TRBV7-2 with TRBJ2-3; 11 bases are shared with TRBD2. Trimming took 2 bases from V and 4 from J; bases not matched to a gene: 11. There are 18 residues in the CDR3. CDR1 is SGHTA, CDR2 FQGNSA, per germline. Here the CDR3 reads CASSLFGASGRRADTQYF. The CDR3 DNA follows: TGTGCCAGCAGCTTATTTGGAGCTAGCGGGAGGCGGGCAGATACGCAGTATTTT.

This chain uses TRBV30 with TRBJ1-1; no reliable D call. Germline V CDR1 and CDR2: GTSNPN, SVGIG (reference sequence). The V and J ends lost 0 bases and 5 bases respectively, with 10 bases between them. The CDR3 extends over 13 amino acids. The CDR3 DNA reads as TGTGCCTGGAGTGTTGTCCGGGGAACTGAAGCTTTCTTT. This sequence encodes CAWSVVRGTEAFF. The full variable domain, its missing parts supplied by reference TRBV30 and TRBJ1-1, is SQTIHQWPATLVQPVGSPLSLECTVEGTSNPNLYWYRQAAGRGLQLLFYSVGIGQISSEVPQNLSASRPQDRQFILSSKKLLLSDSGFYLCAWSVVRGTEAFFGQGTRLTVV.

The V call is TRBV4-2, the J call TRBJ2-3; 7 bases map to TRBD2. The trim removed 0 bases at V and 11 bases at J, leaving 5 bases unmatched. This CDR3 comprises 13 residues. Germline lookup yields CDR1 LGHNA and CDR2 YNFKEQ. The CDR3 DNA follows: TGTGCCAGCAGCCAAGAATGGGGGGGGGAGCAGTATTTT. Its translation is CASSQEWGGEQYF.

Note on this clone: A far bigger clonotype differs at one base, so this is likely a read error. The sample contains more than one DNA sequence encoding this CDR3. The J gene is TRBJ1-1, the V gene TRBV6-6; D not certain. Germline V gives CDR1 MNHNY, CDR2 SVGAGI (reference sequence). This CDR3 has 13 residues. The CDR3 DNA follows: TGTGCAAGCAGTCGAACAGAGAACACTGAAGCTTTCTTT. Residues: CASSRTENTEAFF.

The CDR3 here is CASSPGVAGIQETQYF. The CDR3 coding sequence is TGTGCCAGCAGCCCCGGGGTAGCGGGGATCCAAGAGACCCAGTACTTC. This rearrangement joins TRBV11-3 to TRBJ2-5; 8 bases are shared with TRBD2. The CDR3 covers 16 residues. Germline V gene data show CDR1 as SGHNT and CDR2 as YENEEA. After removal of 5 bases from V and 1 base from J, the junction contained 9 bases not matched to a gene. Variable domain in full (rest from reference TRBV11-3 and TRBJ2-5): EAGVVQSPRYKIIEKKQPVAFWCNPISGHNTLYWYLQNLGQGPELLIRYENEEAVDDSQLPKDRFSAERLKGVDSTLKIQPAELGDSAVYLCASSPGVAGIQETQYFGPGTRLLVL.

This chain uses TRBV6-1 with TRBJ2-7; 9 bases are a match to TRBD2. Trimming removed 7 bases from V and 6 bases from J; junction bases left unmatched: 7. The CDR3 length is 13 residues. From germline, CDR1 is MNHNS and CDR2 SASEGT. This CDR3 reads CASTGTSLFEQYF. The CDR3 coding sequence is TGTGCCAGCACCGGGACTAGCCTCTTCGAGCAGTACTTC.

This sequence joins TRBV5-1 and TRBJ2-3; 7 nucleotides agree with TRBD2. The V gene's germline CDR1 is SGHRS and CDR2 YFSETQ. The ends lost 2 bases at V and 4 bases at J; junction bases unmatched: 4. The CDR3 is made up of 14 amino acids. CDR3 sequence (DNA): TGCGCCAGCAGCTTAACGGGAGGACCAGATACGCAGTATTTT. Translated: CASSLTGGPDTQYF.

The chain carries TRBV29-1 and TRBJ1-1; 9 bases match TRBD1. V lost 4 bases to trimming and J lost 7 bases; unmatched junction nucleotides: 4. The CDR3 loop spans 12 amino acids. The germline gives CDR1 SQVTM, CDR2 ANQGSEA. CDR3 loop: CSVGGDRVEAFF. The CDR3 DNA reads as TGCAGCGTTGGCGGGGACAGGGTTGAAGCTTTCTTT. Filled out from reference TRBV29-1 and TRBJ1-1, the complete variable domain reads SAVISQKPSRDICQRGTSLTIQCQVDSQVTMMFWYRQQPGQSLTLIATANQGSEATYESGFVIDKFPISRPNLTFSTLTVSNMSPEDSSIYLCSVGGDRVEAFFGQGTRLTVV.

The chain's CDR3 is CASSDPSEGSGSYEQYF. The CDR3 coding sequence is TGCGCCAGCAGTGACCCGAGTGAGGGAAGCGGGAGCTACGAGCAGTACTTC. This chain connects TRBV10-1 to TRBJ2-7, with 8 nucleotides matching TRBD2. The CDR3 consists of 17 residues. The V gene's germline CDR1 is WNHNN and CDR2 SYGVQD (reference sequence). V was clipped by 3 bases and J by 3 bases; unmatched bases: 13.